Each of the 32 T cell receptor beta chains below was sequenced from the same sample in a study of T cells in Graves' hyperthyroidism and ophthalmopathy. RNA transcripts served as the template for amplifying TCR beta CDR3 regions. TCR CDR3 underwent first-round RT-PCR with the HTBI primer set. A single record per CDR3 protein comes from TCRdb applying MiXCR to the multiplex PCR reads. The table records fewer than 200,000 distinct CDR3 sequences, 9.4% of them present only once. Sequencing was carried out using blood. The receptors stem from a young woman with Graves' hyperthyroidism that later progressed to Graves' ophthalmopathy.

A note on this clonotype: This could be a read error, since a much larger clone is one nucleotide away. This chain joins TRBV20-1 and TRBJ1-5, with a weak D call TRBD1 (5 bases). Germline V CDR1 and CDR2: DFQATT, SNEGSKA (reference sequence). CDR3 length: 14 amino acids. Written as DNA, the CDR3 is TGCCGTGCTAGTCCCGGGACCTCAAATCAGCCCCAGCATTTT. It specifies CRASPGTSNQPQHF.

This clonotype was observed at least ten times. This rearrangement joins TRBV3-1 to TRBJ2-7; no clear D gene. The V and J ends lost 4 bases and 6 bases respectively, with 10 bases between them. Germline CDR1 and CDR2: LGHDT and YNNKEL (reference sequence). CDR3 length equals 12 residues. CDR3 in amino acids: CASSPAPGEQYF. The CDR3 coding sequence is TGTGCCAGCAGCCCCGCACCGGGCGAGCAGTACTTC.

The sample holds many counts of this clonotype. The rearrangement joins TRBV12-3 or TRBV12-4 to TRBJ2-1; D perhaps matches TRBD2 (6 bases). Trimming took off 4 bases at V and 0 bases at J, with 10 bases between the two ends. This CDR3 is 15 amino acids long. This chain's CDR3 is CASSSRTNSYNEQFF. In DNA, the CDR3 is TGTGCCAGCAGTTCTAGGACTAACTCCTACAATGAGCAGTTCTTC.

The rearrangement uses TRBV5-1 and TRBJ2-1; D remains unclear. Germline V lookup: CDR1 SGHRS, CDR2 YFSETQ. Trimming pared 0 bases from V and 6 bases from J, leaving 13 bases between. The CDR3 covers 15 residues. CDR3 amino acids: CASSLASGRANEQFF. The CDR3 DNA is TGCGCCAGCAGCTTGGCCTCCGGACGAGCCAATGAGCAGTTCTTC.

This clonotype turned up a few times. The V gene is TRBV27, the J gene TRBJ2-1, with 10 bases identical to TRBD2. The CDR3 is 14 residues long. Germline values: CDR1 MNHEY, CDR2 SMNVEV (reference sequence). The V segment lost 10 bases and the J segment 6 bases; nucleotides outside the gene matches: 9. This CDR3 reads CATQRGGLSNEQFF. The CDR3 nucleotides are TGTGCCACCCAGCGGGGGGGCCTTTCCAATGAGCAGTTCTTC.

At least ten counts were recorded for this clonotype. J is TRBJ2-7 and V is TRBV11-2; D is possibly TRBD1 (5 bases). This CDR3 has 11 amino acids. Trimming took off 5 bases at V and 9 bases at J, with 11 bases between the two ends. Germline V gene lookup returns CDR1 SGHAT and CDR2 FQNNGV. CDR3 sequence reads: CASSVRELQYF. CDR3 DNA: TGTGCCAGCAGCGTCAGGGAACTGCAGTACTTC.

This chain connects TRBV12-3 or TRBV12-4 to TRBJ2-7, with unresolved D. The CDR3 has 14 residues. Trimming removed 2 bases at V and 2 bases at J, with 10 bases between. CDR3 sequence reads: CASSLMSNTYEQYF. CDR3 coding DNA: TGTGCCAGCAGTTTAATGTCCAATACCTACGAGCAGTACTTC.

The V gene is TRBV16, the J gene TRBJ1-2; D gene unclear. Germline CDR1 is KGHSY and CDR2 is FQNENV. This CDR3 contains 13 residues. V lost 4 bases and J lost 5, with 11 bases in between. As DNA, the CDR3 is TGTGCCAGCAGCCTCCTGGACCCTTATGGCTACACCTTC. Its translation: CASSLLDPYGYTF. Full variable domain (remainder filled in from reference TRBV16 and TRBJ1-2): GEEVAQTPKHLVRGEGQKAKLYCAPIKGHSYVFWYQQVLKNEFKFLISFQNENVFDETGMPKERFSAKCLPNSPCSLEIQATKLEDSAVYFCASSLLDPYGYTFGSGTRLTVV.

This clonotype was recorded at least ten times. The rearrangement uses TRBV7-8 and TRBJ1-2, with TRBD1 identical over 7 bases. The germline gives CDR1 SGHVS, CDR2 FQNEAQ. This CDR3 region has 16 residues. With 1 base clipped from V and 3 bases from J, the junction kept 8 bases outside the gene matches. In nucleotides, the CDR3 is TGTGCCAGCAGCTTAGGAAGAGCAGGGGGACACTATGGCTACACCTTC. This codes for CASSLGRAGGHYGYTF.

This clonotype was seen ten or more times. The genes are TRBV28 and TRBJ2-5; D might be TRBD2 (6 bases). CDR1 MDHEN and CDR2 SYDVKM come from the germline V gene. The V end was cut by 7 bases, the J end by 2 bases, with 17 bases between. The CDR3 spans 15 residues. The CDR3 reads CASKPATSWQETQYF. The CDR3 DNA reads TGTGCCAGCAAACCCGCGACTAGTTGGCAAGAGACCCAGTACTTC.

A few counts support this clonotype. This chain uses TRBV30 with TRBJ2-3, with TRBD2 identical over 9 bases. V lost 4 bases to trimming and J lost 2 bases; unmatched junction nucleotides: 7. The CDR3 is 15 amino acids. CDR1 is GTSNPN and CDR2 is SVGIG in the germline V gene (reference sequence). CDR3 coding DNA: TGTGCCTGGAATCCTAGCGGGGCCCTCACAGATACGCAGTATTTT. It specifies CAWNPSGALTDTQYF.

This rearrangement joins TRBV6-2 or TRBV6-3 to TRBJ2-7; possible D gene TRBD2, 7 bases. The J call may be incorrect, as the DNA end agrees better with TRBJ2-1. Looked up from germline, CDR1 is MNHEY and CDR2 is SVGEGT. CDR3 length equals 16 residues. This CDR3 is CASRPLYGGRIYEQFF. In nucleotides, the CDR3 is TGTGCCAGCAGGCCCCTGTACGGGGGGCGGATATACGAGCAGTTCTTC.

This clonotype showed up many times. The chain links TRBV11-2 to TRBJ2-7, with D perhaps TRBD2 (6 bases). CDR1 is SGHAT, CDR2 FQNNGV, per germline. The ends were cut back, 0 bases at V and 9 bases at J, with 6 bases in the middle. The CDR3 spans 11 residues. For the CDR3, the DNA is TGTGCCAGCAGCTTAGAGGGGGGGCAGTACTTC. It codes for CASSLEGGQYF.

This clonotype was observed a few times. The chain employs TRBV25-1 and TRBJ2-7; D is possibly TRBD1 or TRBD2 (5 bases each). Germline CDR1 MGHDK, CDR2 SYGVNS. This CDR3 comprises 13 residues. The V end was cut by 8 bases, the J end by 3 bases, with 14 bases between. The CDR3 DNA reads as TGTGCCAGCCGGATGCTTGGGGGCTACGAGCAGTACTTC. Translation gives CASRMLGGYEQYF.

This clonotype has only a few counts. The rearrangement uses TRBV24-1 and TRBJ2-1; TRBD2 matches 16 bases. V shed 4 bases, J shed 7 bases, and the junction held 6 bases outside the gene matches. The CDR3 spans 17 residues. Looked up from germline, CDR1 is KGHDR and CDR2 is SFDVKD. The CDR3 is CATSDPGTSGGVNEQFF. The CDR3 region has the DNA TGTGCCACCAGTGACCCAGGGACTAGCGGGGGGGTGAATGAGCAGTTCTTC.

In its sample, this clonotype was seen many times. The V call is TRBV7-3, the J call TRBJ2-5; a possible D gene is TRBD2 (6 bases). The CDR3 sequence is 13 residues long. Between the trimmed V and J ends, which lost 6 bases and 3 bases, there was a span of 11 bases. Germline V lookup: CDR1 SGHTA, CDR2 FQGTGA. CDR3 nucleotide sequence: TGTGCCAGCAGTCTCACTAGCAAAGAGACCCAGTACTTC. This codes for CASSLTSKETQYF.

This clonotype has a handful of counts. V gene TRBV11-2 combines with J gene TRBJ2-5; a weak D match, TRBD2 (5 bases). Germline CDR1 is SGHAT and CDR2 is FQNNGV. CDR3 length equals 15 residues. Trimming shortened V by 0 bases and J by 5 bases, and 13 bases separated the two germline ends. DNA of the CDR3: TGTGCCAGCAGCTTAGATCAACTAGAAATGGAGACCCAGTACTTC. It translates to CASSLDQLEMETQYF.

This clonotype was observed at least ten times. The chain has TRBV10-3 and TRBJ1-2; no clear D. The V end was cut by 5 bases, the J end by 6 bases, with 13 bases between. The germline gives CDR1 ENHRY, CDR2 SYGVKD. This CDR3 comprises 13 residues. CDR3 sequence: CAISLKGFDGYTF. CDR3 sequence (DNA): TGTGCCATCAGTCTGAAGGGTTTTGATGGCTACACCTTC.

This clonotype was picked up a small number of times. The J gene is TRBJ1-2, the V gene TRBV29-1; D is ambiguous. Germline CDR1 SQVTM, CDR2 ANQGSEA. V was pared by 3 bases and J by 4 bases, with 6 bases between. The CDR3 has 11 amino acids. CDR3 sequence reads: CSVERVYGYTF. The CDR3 DNA reads as TGCAGCGTTGAGAGGGTCTATGGCTACACCTTC.

CDR3 region: CSARDLVPRTTDEQFF. The CDR3 DNA reads as TGCAGTGCTAGAGACTTGGTTCCTAGGACTACCGATGAGCAGTTCTTC. The genes are TRBV20-1 and TRBJ2-1; D is possibly TRBD2 (6 bases). Germline CDR1 is DFQATT and CDR2 is SNEGSKA (reference sequence). V gave up 0 bases and J gave up 8 bases, with 20 bases separating them. The CDR3 length is 16 residues.

The CDR3 DNA follows: TGTGCCAGCAGCCCGGGGGTCCGGGAGCAGTACTTC. This translates into CASSPGVREQYF. The genes are TRBV28 and TRBJ2-7; a weak D match, TRBD2 (6 bases). Germline CDR1 reads MDHEN; CDR2 reads SYDVKM. Trimming took off 6 bases at V and 7 bases at J, with 13 bases between the two ends. The CDR3 contains 12 residues.

This clonotype was counted at least ten times. V is TRBV30 and J is TRBJ1-1, with 9 nucleotides matching TRBD1. The length of the CDR3 is 14 residues. The germline gives CDR1 GTSNPN, CDR2 SVGIG (reference sequence). V dropped 1 base and J dropped 1; count of bases not matched to a gene: 1. The CDR3 sequence: CAWSGDRANTEAFF. The CDR3 DNA reads as TGTGCCTGGAGTGGGGACAGGGCGAACACTGAAGCTTTCTTT.

The CDR3 loop reads CASSYSSGPYEQYF. CDR3 DNA sequence: TGTGCCAGCAGTTACTCTAGCGGGCCCTACGAGCAGTACTTC. The chain links TRBV6-5 to TRBJ2-7, with 7 nucleotides matching TRBD2. Germline-derived CDR1 and CDR2 are MNHEY and SVGAGI. The CDR3 has 14 residues. The V segment lost 0 bases and the J segment 2 bases; nucleotides outside the gene matches: 1.

This clonotype was detected many times. The chain combines TRBV12-3 or TRBV12-4 with TRBJ2-1; TRBD2 matches at 16 bases. J was trimmed by 9 bases and V by 5 bases; bases with no gene match: 4. This CDR3 has 15 residues. CDR3 residues: CASSPGTSGGGEQFF. Here the CDR3 DNA reads TGTGCCAGCAGTCCCGGGACTAGCGGGGGGGGTGAGCAGTTCTTC.

This clonotype showed up many times. The genes are TRBV2 and TRBJ1-2, with TRBD1 matching 9 bases. Germline V CDR1 and CDR2: SNHLY, FYNNEI. CDR3 length: 13 residues. Trimming cost V 6 bases and J 7 bases; bases outside gene matches: 6. In nucleotides, the CDR3 is TGTGCCAGCAGGGGACAGGGTGCTGTTGGCTACACCTTC. It yields the protein CASRGQGAVGYTF. Based on the CDR3 plus reference TRBV2 and TRBJ1-2, the full variable domain is EPEVTQTPSHQVTQMGQEVILRCVPISNHLYFYWYRQILGQKVEFLVSFYNNEISEKSEIFDDQFSVERPDGSNFTLKIRSTKLEDSAMYFCASRGQGAVGYTFGSGTRLTVV.

This clonotype was counted ten times or more. The chain recombines TRBV29-1 with TRBJ1-4; TRBD1 might be the D (6 bases). V gave up 7 bases and J gave up 7 bases, with 13 bases separating them. The CDR3 totals 12 residues. Germline CDR1 SQVTM, CDR2 ANQGSEA. The CDR3 protein is CSGGRSGEKLFF. The DNA of the CDR3 is TGCAGCGGGGGGCGTTCAGGTGAAAAACTGTTTTTT. Complete variable domain (other parts from reference TRBV29-1 and TRBJ1-4): SAVISQKPSRDICQRGTSLTIQCQVDSQVTMMFWYRQQPGQSLTLIATANQGSEATYESGFVIDKFPISRPNLTFSTLTVSNMSPEDSSIYLCSGGRSGEKLFFGSGTQLSVL.

This clonotype was seen repeatedly, ten times or more. The rearrangement joins TRBV9 to TRBJ2-3; D is perhaps TRBD2 (6 bases). This CDR3 contains 16 residues. V was pared by 4 bases and J by 0 bases, with 15 bases between. Looked up from germline, CDR1 is SGDLS and CDR2 is YYNGEE. The CDR3: CASSSAAGTSTDTQYF. CDR3 sequence (DNA): TGTGCCAGCAGCTCCGCCGCGGGGACTAGCACAGATACGCAGTATTTT.

This clonotype was found many times. The chain has TRBV7-2 and TRBJ2-1; the D gene could be TRBD1 or TRBD2 (5 bases each). This CDR3 is 14 amino acids long. V was cut by 0 bases and J by 5 bases, with 8 bases left in between. The germline V gene has CDR1 SGHTA and CDR2 FQGNSA. CDR3 DNA sequence: TGTGCCAGCAGCTTAGCGGGACCAAACAATGAGCAGTTCTTC. Its translation: CASSLAGPNNEQFF. Supplemented by reference TRBV7-2 and TRBJ2-1, the full variable domain reads GAGVSQSPSNKVTEKGKDVELRCDPISGHTALYWYRQSLGQGLEFLIYFQGNSAPDKSGLPSDRFSAERTGGSVSTLTIQRTQQEDSAVYLCASSLAGPNNEQFFGPGTRLTVL.

This clonotype has a count of ten or more. The V call is TRBV6-1, the J call TRBJ1-1; D is undetermined. The CDR3 is made up of 14 amino acids. Germline CDR1 and CDR2: MNHNS and SASEGT. V was shortened by 0 bases and J by 2 bases, with 7 bases between the two germline ends. The CDR3 coding sequence is TGTGCCAGCAGTGAAGCGGGTCGCAACACTGAAGCTTTCTTT. It encodes CASSEAGRNTEAFF.

Many counts were recorded for this clonotype. This chain uses TRBV14 with TRBJ1-1, with D perhaps matching TRBD1 (5 bases). This CDR3 has 12 residues. The V and J ends lost 6 bases and 5 bases respectively, with 10 bases between them. Germline V gives CDR1 SGHDN, CDR2 FVKESK. DNA for the CDR3: TGTGCCAGCAGGGCAGGGAGGACTGAAGCTTTCTTT. Its translation is CASRAGRTEAFF.

There are many counts of this clonotype. This chain links TRBV6-1 with TRBJ2-7; D is ambiguous. V was shortened by 6 bases and J by 4 bases, with 13 bases between the two germline ends. CDR3 length equals 13 residues. The germline V gene has CDR1 MNHNS and CDR2 SASEGT. The DNA for the CDR3 is TGTGCCAGCAGAACCGTGGGTCCTTACGAGCAGTACTTC. It codes for CASRTVGPYEQYF.

This clonotype was observed at least ten times. The chain employs TRBV5-6 and TRBJ2-3; D is possibly TRBD1 (6 bases). The V and J ends lost 3 bases and 0 bases respectively, with 14 bases between them. This CDR3 region has 16 residues. CDR1 is SGHDT and CDR2 is YYEEEE in the germline V gene. DNA of the CDR3: TGTGCCAGCAGCTCAAGGACAGACGATAGCACAGATACGCAGTATTTT. Its protein product is CASSSRTDDSTDTQYF.